This TCR beta chain originates from a study of CD8 T cells in ankylosing spondylitis. Study observations and caveats: Within matched ankylosing spondylitis synovial fluid, disease-linked clones were reportedly significantly enriched. Certain motif variants had earlier been reported in reactive arthritis synovial fluid and blood. Characteristic, it appeared, of ankylosing spondylitis blood was a TCR beta motif of several highly homologous variants. Disease-linked clones had a CD8+ phenotype and relatively low frequency in peripheral blood.

As the method for making TCR beta libraries, quantitative 5'-RACE with molecular barcodes was used. From the 5' RACE reads, TCRdb called clonotypes with MiXCR, one entry per CDR3 protein. The repertoire consists of some 800,000 distinct CDR3 sequences, with around 11% occurring once and the leading ten covering under 0.6%. The CDR3 length is 18 residues. Trimming cost V 0 bases and J 4 bases, with 20 bases left between them. The V gene's germline CDR1 is SGHAT and CDR2 FQNNGV. This clonotype turned up a few times. No antigen is known for it. Sequencing used blood, either unsorted or a sorted T cell fraction (not recorded which). The chain recombines TRBV11-2 with TRBJ2-3, with D perhaps TRBD1 (6 bases). The receptor comes from a male donor with ankylosing spondylitis. The CDR3 sequence: CASSLEGWGPPTADTQYF. The CDR3 DNA reads TGTGCCAGCAGCTTAGAAGGGTGGGGGCCGCCGACGGCAGATACGCAGTATTTT.